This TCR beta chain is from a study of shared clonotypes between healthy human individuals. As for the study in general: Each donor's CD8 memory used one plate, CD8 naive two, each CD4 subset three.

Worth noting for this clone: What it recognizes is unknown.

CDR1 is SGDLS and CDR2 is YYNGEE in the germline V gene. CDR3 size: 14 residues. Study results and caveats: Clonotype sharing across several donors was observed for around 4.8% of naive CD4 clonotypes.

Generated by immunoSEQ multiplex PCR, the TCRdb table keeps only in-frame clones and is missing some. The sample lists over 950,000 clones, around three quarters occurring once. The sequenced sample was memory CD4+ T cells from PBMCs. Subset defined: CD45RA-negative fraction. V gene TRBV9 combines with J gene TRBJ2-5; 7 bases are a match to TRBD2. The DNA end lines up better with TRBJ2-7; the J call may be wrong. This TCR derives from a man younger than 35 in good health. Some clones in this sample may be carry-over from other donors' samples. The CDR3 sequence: CASSVGAGTYEQYF. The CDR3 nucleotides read TGTGCCAGCAGCGTCGGAGCGGGGACCTACGAGCAGTACTTC.